Below, 14 T cell receptor beta chains from the same sample are listed, as sequenced in a study of cytomegalovirus exposure and HLA in healthy donors. The PCR was carried out with 60 Vbeta primers and 13 Jbeta primers. The assay was immunoSEQ multiplex PCR, and TCRdb's table has in-frame clones only and misses some. The sample yields about 140,000 clones, about two thirds seen once. Input material: PBMCs. All receptors come from a man aged 50-59 years in good health and CMV-seropositive.

The CDR3 spells CASGIRDRGNLAFF. The CDR3 nucleotides are TGTGCTAGTGGTATCCGGGACAGGGGTAACCTAGCTTTCTTT. The chain couples TRBV12-5 to TRBJ1-1; 10 positions match TRBD1. V shed 5 bases, J shed 10 bases, and the junction held 10 bases outside the gene matches. Germline V gene lookup returns CDR1 LGHNT and CDR2 FRNRAP. The CDR3 totals 14 residues.

A few counts support this clone. The chain has TRBV4-2 and TRBJ1-1; D is possibly TRBD1 (6 bases). Germline CDR1 and CDR2: LGHNA and YNFKEQ. The CDR3 length is 14 residues. With 6 bases removed from V and 4 bases from J, the gap between germline ends came to 15 bases. CDR3 amino acids: CASSPRAGATEAFF. The CDR3 DNA is TGTGCCAGCAGTCCCCGGGCGGGGGCCACTGAAGCTTTCTTT.

The chain links TRBV29-1 to TRBJ1-1; the D gene is possibly TRBD1 (5 bases). Trimming removed 6 bases from V and 3 bases from J, with 23 bases in between. The CDR3 length is 16 residues. Germline loops: CDR1 SQVTM, CDR2 ANQGSEA. CDR3 in DNA: TGCAGCGTCCAGTTGATGGCGCGCCGGGGGGACACTGAAGCTTTCTTT. Translation: CSVQLMARRGDTEAFF. The variable domain in full, completed from reference TRBV29-1 and TRBJ1-1, reads SAVISQKPSRDICQRGTSLTIQCQVDSQVTMMFWYRQQPGQSLTLIATANQGSEATYESGFVIDKFPISRPNLTFSTLTVSNMSPEDSSIYLCSVQLMARRGDTEAFFGQGTRLTVV.

CDR3 residues: CASRTASFYNSPLHF. The CDR3 DNA is TGTGCCAGCAGGACAGCGAGCTTCTATAATTCACCCCTCCACTTT. V gene TRBV2 combines with J gene TRBJ1-6; tentatively, D is TRBD1 (5 bases). Germline values: CDR1 SNHLY, CDR2 FYNNEI. This CDR3 contains 15 residues. V dropped 6 bases and J dropped 3 bases, with 12 bases sitting between them. Combining the CDR3 with reference TRBV2 and TRBJ1-6 gives the whole variable domain EPEVTQTPSHQVTQMGQEVILRCVPISNHLYFYWYRQILGQKVEFLVSFYNNEISEKSEIFDDQFSVERPDGSNFTLKIRSTKLEDSAMYFCASRTASFYNSPLHFGNGTRLTVT.

The chain has TRBV6-1 and TRBJ2-7; D perhaps matches TRBD1 (5 bases). The germline gives CDR1 MNHNS, CDR2 SASEGT. The CDR3 has 16 amino acids. V was clipped by 0 bases and J by 3 bases, with 15 bases between them. CDR3 in amino acids: CASSEAGQGAGYEQYF. In nucleotides, the CDR3 is TGTGCCAGCAGTGAAGCAGGTCAGGGCGCTGGCTACGAGCAGTACTTC.

The rearrangement links TRBV5-1 to TRBJ2-3; D possibly corresponds to TRBD2 (6 bases). CDR1 SGHRS and CDR2 YFSETQ come from the germline V gene. The CDR3 is 15 amino acids. V lost 0 bases, J lost 7 bases, and 15 bases lay in between. The CDR3 reads CASSLAYRGRNTQYF. The DNA for the CDR3 is TGCGCCAGCAGCTTGGCTTACCGGGGGAGAAATACGCAGTATTTT.

The chain has TRBV6-4 and TRBJ1-3, with TRBD1 matching over 9 bases. CDR1 is MRHNA and CDR2 is SNTAGT in the germline V gene. The CDR3 totals 15 residues. Losses at the gene ends were 6 bases for V and 1 base for J; bases not matched to a gene: 4. CDR3 bases: TGTGCCAGCAGACGGACAGGGGTATCTGGAAACACCATATATTTT. Its translation is CASRRTGVSGNTIYF.

The chain combines TRBV11-2 with TRBJ1-1; unclear D gene. Trimming removed 5 bases from V and 3 bases from J, with 7 bases in between. The CDR3 is made up of 12 amino acids. The germline gives CDR1 SGHAT, CDR2 FQNNGV. The CDR3 sequence: CASSRGYTEAFF. The CDR3 nucleotides are TGTGCCAGCAGCCGAGGATACACTGAAGCTTTCTTT. The full variable domain, its missing parts supplied by reference TRBV11-2 and TRBJ1-1, is EAGVAQSPRYKIIEKRQSVAFWCNPISGHATLYWYQQILGQGPKLLIQFQNNGVVDDSQLPKDRFSAERLKGVDSTLKIQPAKLEDSAVYLCASSRGYTEAFFGQGTRLTVV.

The chain couples TRBV5-1 to TRBJ2-5; no definite D call. The CDR3 runs to 16 residues. Trimming took 4 bases from V and 0 from J, leaving 16 bases between them. Germline CDR1 is SGHRS and CDR2 is YFSETQ. The DNA of the CDR3 is TGCGCCAGCAGCCCCAAAGATACTGCGTACCAAGAGACCCAGTACTTC. It specifies CASSPKDTAYQETQYF.

The rearrangement uses TRBV18 and TRBJ1-5, with a weak D call TRBD1 (6 bases). Germline loops: CDR1 KGHSH, CDR2 LQKENI. The CDR3 extends over 15 amino acids. Trimming cost V 1 base and J 6 bases, with 13 bases left between them. The CDR3 sequence: CASSPQGVGGQPQHF. Here the CDR3 DNA reads TGTGCCAGCTCACCACAGGGGGTTGGAGGTCAGCCCCAGCATTTT.

The chain couples TRBV6-1 to TRBJ1-1, with D uncertain. CDR1 is MNHNS and CDR2 is SASEGT in the germline V gene. With 0 bases removed from V and 6 bases from J, the gap between germline ends came to 14 bases. This CDR3 is 15 amino acids long. The CDR3 DNA reads as TGTGCCAGCAGTGAAGCGCTGTCACCTAACTCTGAAGCTTTCTTT. Protein: CASSEALSPNSEAFF.

V gene TRBV9 combines with J gene TRBJ2-5, with 10 nucleotides matching TRBD2. Per germline, CDR1 SGDLS and CDR2 YYNGEE. The length of the CDR3 is 14 residues. Unmatched junction bases numbered 4, after V lost 3 bases and J lost 5 bases. This chain's CDR3 is CASSGTSGTETQYF. CDR3 DNA: TGTGCCAGCAGCGGGACTAGCGGTACGGAGACCCAGTACTTC. Full variable domain (remainder filled in from reference TRBV9 and TRBJ2-5): DSGVTQTPKHLITATGQRVTLRCSPRSGDLSVYWYQQSLDQGLQFLIQYYNGEERAKGNILERFSAQQFPDLHSELNLSSLELGDSALYFCASSGTSGTETQYFGPGTRLLVL.

This chain uses TRBV7-9 with TRBJ2-1, with 10 bases that match TRBD2. The CDR3 spans 16 residues. The germline V gene has CDR1 SEHNR and CDR2 FQNEAQ (reference sequence). DNA of the CDR3: TGTTCCACCGGCCCGGAATTAGCGGGAGGCTACAATGAGCAGTTCTTC. Protein product: CSTGPELAGGYNEQFF.

The chain couples TRBV5-8 to TRBJ1-1; perhaps TRBD1 as D (6 bases). The CDR3 consists of 13 residues. CDR1 is SGHTS and CDR2 is YDEGEE in the germline V gene. V lost 7 bases and J lost 0, with 10 bases in between. The CDR3 loop is CASQGRVNTEAFF. CDR3 sequence (DNA): TGTGCCAGCCAGGGGAGGGTGAACACTGAAGCTTTCTTT.